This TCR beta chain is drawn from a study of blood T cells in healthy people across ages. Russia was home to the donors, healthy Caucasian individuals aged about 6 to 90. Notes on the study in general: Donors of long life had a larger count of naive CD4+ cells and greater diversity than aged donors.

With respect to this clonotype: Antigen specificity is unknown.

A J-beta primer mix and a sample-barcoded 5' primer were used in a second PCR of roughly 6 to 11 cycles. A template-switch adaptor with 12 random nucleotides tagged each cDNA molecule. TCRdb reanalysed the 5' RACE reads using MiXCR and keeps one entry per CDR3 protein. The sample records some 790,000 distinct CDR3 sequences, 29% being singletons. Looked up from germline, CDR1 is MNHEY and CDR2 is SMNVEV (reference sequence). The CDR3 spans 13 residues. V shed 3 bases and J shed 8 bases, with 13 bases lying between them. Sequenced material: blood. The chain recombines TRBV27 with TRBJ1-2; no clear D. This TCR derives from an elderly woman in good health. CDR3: CASSLGARGGYTF. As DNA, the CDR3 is TGTGCCAGCAGTTTGGGCGCCCGAGGCGGCTACACCTTC.